These T cell receptor beta chains were read from a single sample in a study of radiation and T cells in renal cell carcinoma. The assay was immunoSEQ multiplex PCR, and TCRdb's table has in-frame clones only and misses some. Here the sample spans around 81,000 clones, just under 85% being singletons. This sample comprised blood, obtained from a patient whose treatment included radiotherapy and nephrectomy. Every receptor here comes from a man aged 45-65 years with renal cell carcinoma. Both conserved end residues are part of each CDR3. A D gene is named only where the DNA matches it firmly. Some rows mark clone size as missing; the rest say once, few, many or name a class of expanded clone.

V: TRBV21-1; size: few; length: 12; D: .; J: TRBJ2-7; DNA: TGTGCCAGCAGCAAAGTTCCCTACGAGCAGTACTTC; CDR3: CASSKVPYEQYF
V: TRBV30; size: .; length: 14; D: TRBD1; J: TRBJ2-1; DNA: TGTGCCGAGAGTGGGACAGGGCTCTACAATGAGCAGTTCTTC; CDR3: CAESGTGLYNEQFF
V: TRBV12-5; size: .; length: 17; D: TRBD2; J: TRBJ2-5; DNA: TGTGCTAGTGGTTCCACTTGGCAGCGGGGGGGCCTGGAGACCCAGTACTTC; CDR3: CASGSTWQRGGLETQYF
V: TRBV18; size: .; length: 18; D: TRBD2; J: TRBJ2-2; DNA: TGTGCCAGCTCACCAAGGACTAGCGGGCTCTCGAACACCGGGGAGCTGTTTTTT; CDR3: CASSPRTSGLSNTGELFF
V: TRBV28; size: .; length: 14; D: .; J: TRBJ2-7; DNA: TGTGCCAGCAGTTTGATAGACAGCTACTACGAGCAGTACTTC; CDR3: CASSLIDSYYEQYF
V: TRBV27; size: many; length: 15; D: .; J: TRBJ2-2; DNA: TGTGCCAGCAGTTTTACGGGTGCGAACACCGGGGAGCTGTTTTTT; CDR3: CASSFTGANTGELFF
V: TRBV14; size: .; length: 16; D: .; J: TRBJ1-1; DNA: TGTGCCAGCAGCCAAGACTCAAGGGGAGCCGGGGATGAAGCTTTCTTT; CDR3: CASSQDSRGAGDEAFF
V: TRBV10-3; size: .; length: 15; D: TRBD2; J: TRBJ2-6; DNA: TGTGCCATCGGGGAGGGGATCTCTGGGGCCAACGTCCTGACTTTC; CDR3: CAIGEGISGANVLTF
V: TRBV2; size: .; length: 12; D: .; J: TRBJ2-5; DNA: TGTGCCAGCAGTCCAACATTGGGGACCCAGTACTTC; CDR3: CASSPTLGTQYF
V: TRBV9; size: .; length: 17; D: TRBD2; J: TRBJ2-1; DNA: TGTGCCAGCAGCGCCCAGGGGACTAGCGGGAGGGCCGGTGAGCAGTTCTTC; CDR3: CASSAQGTSGRAGEQFF
V: TRBV9; size: once; length: 14; D: .; J: TRBJ1-1; DNA: TGTGCCAGCAGCGCGGGACATAAGAACACTGAAGCTTTCTTT; CDR3: CASSAGHKNTEAFF
V: TRBV18; size: .; length: 15; D: TRBD1; J: TRBJ2-7; DNA: TGTGCCAGCTCACCAGAGAGGACAGGATCCTACGAGCAGTACTTC; CDR3: CASSPERTGSYEQYF
V: TRBV6-1; size: .; length: 15; D: TRBD2; J: TRBJ2-3; DNA: TGTGCCAGCCGACGCGGGGGGGAAAGCACAGATACGCAGTATTTT; CDR3: CASRRGGESTDTQYF
V: TRBV7-6; size: .; length: 17; D: .; J: TRBJ2-3; DNA: TGTGCCAGCAGCCTCTTCGGAAACCAATTGGGCACAGATACGCAGTATTTT; CDR3: CASSLFGNQLGTDTQYF
V: TRBV5-1; size: .; length: 13; D: .; J: TRBJ2-1; DNA: TGCGCCAGCAGCTTCCAGGGGCTCAATGAGCAGTTCTTC; CDR3: CASSFQGLNEQFF
V: TRBV4-2; size: once; length: 18; D: TRBD2; J: TRBJ2-7; DNA: TGTGCCAGCAGCCAAGATCAACTTTCATCGCTAGCGGGAATCGAGCAGTACTTC; CDR3: CASSQDQLSSLAGIEQYF
V: TRBV7-6; size: .; length: 17; D: TRBD2; J: TRBJ2-7; DNA: TGTGCCAGCAGCAGGACTAGCGGGACGATCCTATCCTACGAGCAGTACTTC; CDR3: CASSRTSGTILSYEQYF
V: TRBV7-2; size: .; length: 14; D: .; J: TRBJ1-5; DNA: TGTGCCAGCAGCCTAGTATTGAGTAATCAGCCCCAGCATTTT; CDR3: CASSLVLSNQPQHF
V: TRBV7-9; size: .; length: 16; D: TRBD1; J: TRBJ2-1; DNA: TGTGCCAGCAGCTTCTCCGGGACAGGAGTTAACAATGAGCAGTTCTTC; CDR3: CASSFSGTGVNNEQFF
V: TRBV2; size: .; length: 15; D: .; J: TRBJ1-3; DNA: TGTGCCAGCAGCGGTTCAGGGTTCCGTGGAAACACCATATATTTT; CDR3: CASSGSGFRGNTIYF
V: TRBV18; size: .; length: 13; D: TRBD1; J: TRBJ1-4; DNA: TGTGCCAGCCAGGGGGCAACTAATGAAAAACTGTTTTTT; CDR3: CASQGATNEKLFF
V: TRBV7-9; size: .; length: 16; D: TRBD2; J: TRBJ2-7; DNA: TGTGCCAGCAGCTCCGGGACTAGCGGGGGGCTCTACGAGCAGTACTTC; CDR3: CASSSGTSGGLYEQYF
V: TRBV29-1; size: .; length: 13; D: .; J: TRBJ1-1; DNA: TGCAGCCTTGGCGGGGGGCGGGGCACTGAAGCTTTCTTT; CDR3: CSLGGGRGTEAFF
V: TRBV14; size: few; length: 16; D: .; J: TRBJ2-2; DNA: TGTGCCAGCAGCCAAGCTCGGGGGGCTTACACCGGGGAGCTGTTTTTT; CDR3: CASSQARGAYTGELFF